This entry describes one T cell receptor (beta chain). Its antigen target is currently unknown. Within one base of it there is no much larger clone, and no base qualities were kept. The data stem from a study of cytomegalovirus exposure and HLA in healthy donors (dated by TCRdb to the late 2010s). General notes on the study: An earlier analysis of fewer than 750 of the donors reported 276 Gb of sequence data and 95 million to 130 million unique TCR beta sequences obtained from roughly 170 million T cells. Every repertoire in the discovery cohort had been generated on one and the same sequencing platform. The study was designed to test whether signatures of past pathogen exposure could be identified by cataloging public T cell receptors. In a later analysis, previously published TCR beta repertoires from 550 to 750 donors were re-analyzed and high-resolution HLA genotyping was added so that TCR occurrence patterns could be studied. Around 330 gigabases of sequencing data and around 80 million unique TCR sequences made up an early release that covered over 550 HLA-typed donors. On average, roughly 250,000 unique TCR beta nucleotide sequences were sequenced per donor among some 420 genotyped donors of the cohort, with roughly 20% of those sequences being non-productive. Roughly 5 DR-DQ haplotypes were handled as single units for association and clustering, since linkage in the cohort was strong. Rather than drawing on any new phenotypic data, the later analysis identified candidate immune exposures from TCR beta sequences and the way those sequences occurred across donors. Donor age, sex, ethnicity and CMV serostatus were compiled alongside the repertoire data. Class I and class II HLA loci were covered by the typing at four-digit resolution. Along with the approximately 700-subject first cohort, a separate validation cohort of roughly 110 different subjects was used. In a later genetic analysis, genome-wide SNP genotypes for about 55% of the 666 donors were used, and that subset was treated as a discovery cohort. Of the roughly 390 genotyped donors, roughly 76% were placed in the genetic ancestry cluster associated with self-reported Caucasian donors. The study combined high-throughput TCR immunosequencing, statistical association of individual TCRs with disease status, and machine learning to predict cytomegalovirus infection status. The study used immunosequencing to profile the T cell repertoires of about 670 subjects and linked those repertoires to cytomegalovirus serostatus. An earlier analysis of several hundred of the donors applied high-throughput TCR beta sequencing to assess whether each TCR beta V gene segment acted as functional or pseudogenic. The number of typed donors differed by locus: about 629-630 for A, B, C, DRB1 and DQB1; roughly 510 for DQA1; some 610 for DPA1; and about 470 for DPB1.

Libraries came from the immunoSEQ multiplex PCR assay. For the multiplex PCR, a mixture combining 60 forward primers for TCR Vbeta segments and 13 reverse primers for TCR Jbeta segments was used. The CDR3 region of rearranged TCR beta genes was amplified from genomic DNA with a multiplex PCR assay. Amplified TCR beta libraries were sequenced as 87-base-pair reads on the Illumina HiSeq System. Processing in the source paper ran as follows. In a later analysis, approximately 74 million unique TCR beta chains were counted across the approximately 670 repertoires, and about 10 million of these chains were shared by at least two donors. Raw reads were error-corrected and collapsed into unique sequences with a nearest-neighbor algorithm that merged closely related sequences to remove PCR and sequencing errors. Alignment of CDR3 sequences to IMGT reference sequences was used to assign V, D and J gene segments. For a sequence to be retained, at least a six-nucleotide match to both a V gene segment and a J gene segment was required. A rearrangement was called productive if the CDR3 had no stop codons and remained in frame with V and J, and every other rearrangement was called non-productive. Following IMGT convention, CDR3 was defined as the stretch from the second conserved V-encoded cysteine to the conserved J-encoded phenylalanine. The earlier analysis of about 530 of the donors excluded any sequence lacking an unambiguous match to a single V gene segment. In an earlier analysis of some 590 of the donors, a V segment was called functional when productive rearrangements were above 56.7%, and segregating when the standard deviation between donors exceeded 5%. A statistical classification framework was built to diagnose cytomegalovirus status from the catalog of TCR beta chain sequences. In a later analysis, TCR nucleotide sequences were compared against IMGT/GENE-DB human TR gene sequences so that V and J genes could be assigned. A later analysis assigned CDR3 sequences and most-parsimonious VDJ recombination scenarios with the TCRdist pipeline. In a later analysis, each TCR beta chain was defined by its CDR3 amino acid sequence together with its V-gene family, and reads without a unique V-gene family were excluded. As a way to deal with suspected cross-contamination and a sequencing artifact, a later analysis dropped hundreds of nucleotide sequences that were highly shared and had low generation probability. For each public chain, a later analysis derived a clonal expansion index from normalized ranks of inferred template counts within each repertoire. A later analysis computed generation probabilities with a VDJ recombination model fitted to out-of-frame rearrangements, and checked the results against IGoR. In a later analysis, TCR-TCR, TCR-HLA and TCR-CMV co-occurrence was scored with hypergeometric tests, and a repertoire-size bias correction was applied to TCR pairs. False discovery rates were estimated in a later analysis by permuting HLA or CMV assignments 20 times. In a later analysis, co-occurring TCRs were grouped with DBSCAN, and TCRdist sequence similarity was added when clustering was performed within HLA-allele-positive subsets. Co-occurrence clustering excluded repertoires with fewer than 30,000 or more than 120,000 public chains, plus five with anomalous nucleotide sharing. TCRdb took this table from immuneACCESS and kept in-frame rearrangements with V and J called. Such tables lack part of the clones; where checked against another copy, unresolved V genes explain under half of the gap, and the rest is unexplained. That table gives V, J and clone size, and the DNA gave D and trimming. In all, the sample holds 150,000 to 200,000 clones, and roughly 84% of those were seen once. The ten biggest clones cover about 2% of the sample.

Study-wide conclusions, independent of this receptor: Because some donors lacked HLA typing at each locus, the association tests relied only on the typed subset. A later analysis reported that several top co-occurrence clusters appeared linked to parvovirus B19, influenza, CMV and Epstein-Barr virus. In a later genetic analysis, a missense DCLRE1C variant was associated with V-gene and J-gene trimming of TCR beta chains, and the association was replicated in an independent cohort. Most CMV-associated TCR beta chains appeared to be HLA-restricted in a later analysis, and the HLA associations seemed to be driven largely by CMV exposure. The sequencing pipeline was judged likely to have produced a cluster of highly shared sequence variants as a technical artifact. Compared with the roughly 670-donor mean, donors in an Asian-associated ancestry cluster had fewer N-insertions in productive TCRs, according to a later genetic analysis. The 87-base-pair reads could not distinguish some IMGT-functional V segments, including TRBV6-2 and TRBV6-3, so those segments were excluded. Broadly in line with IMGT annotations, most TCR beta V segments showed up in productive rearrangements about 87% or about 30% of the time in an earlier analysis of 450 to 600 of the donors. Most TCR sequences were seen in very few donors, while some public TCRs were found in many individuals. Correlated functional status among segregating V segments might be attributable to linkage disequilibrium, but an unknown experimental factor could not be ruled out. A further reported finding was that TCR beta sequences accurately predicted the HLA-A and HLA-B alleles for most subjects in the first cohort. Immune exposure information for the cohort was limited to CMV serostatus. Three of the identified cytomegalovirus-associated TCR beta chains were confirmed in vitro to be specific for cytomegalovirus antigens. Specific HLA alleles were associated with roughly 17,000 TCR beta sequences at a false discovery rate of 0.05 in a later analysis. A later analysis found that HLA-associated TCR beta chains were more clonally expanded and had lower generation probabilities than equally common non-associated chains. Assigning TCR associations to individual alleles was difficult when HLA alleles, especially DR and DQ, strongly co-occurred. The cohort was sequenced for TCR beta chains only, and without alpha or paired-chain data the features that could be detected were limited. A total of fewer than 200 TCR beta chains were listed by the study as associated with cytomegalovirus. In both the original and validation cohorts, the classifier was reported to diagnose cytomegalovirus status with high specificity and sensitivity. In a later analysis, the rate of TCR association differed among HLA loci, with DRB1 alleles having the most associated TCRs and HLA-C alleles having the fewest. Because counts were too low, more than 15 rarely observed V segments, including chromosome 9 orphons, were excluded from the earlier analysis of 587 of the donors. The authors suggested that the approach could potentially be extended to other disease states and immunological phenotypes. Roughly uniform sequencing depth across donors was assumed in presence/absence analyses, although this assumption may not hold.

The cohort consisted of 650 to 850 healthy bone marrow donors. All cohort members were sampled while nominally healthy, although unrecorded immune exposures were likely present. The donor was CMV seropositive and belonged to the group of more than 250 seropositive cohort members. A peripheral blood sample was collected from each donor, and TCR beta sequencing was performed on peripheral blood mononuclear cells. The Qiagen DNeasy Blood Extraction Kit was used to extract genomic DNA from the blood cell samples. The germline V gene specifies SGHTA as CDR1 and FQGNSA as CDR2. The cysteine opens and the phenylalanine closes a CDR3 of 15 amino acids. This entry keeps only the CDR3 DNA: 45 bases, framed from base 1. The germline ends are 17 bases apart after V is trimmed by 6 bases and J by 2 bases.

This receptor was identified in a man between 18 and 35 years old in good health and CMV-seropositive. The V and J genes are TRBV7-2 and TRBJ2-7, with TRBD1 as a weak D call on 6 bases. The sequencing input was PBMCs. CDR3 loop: CASRELTGFAYEQYF. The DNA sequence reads TGTGCCAGCAGGGAGCTAACAGGGTTCGCCTACGAGCAGTACTTC.